Each of the 2 T cell receptor beta chains below was sequenced from the same sample in a study of blood T cell repertoires in COVID-19. The assay was immunoSEQ multiplex PCR, and TCRdb's table has in-frame clones only and misses some. The data contain about 160,000 clones, 82% of them singletons. The sequenced material came from peripheral blood. Receptors were obtained from a woman older than 75 with active or convalescent COVID-19.

The V and J genes are TRBV6-6 and TRBJ1-5; 7 bases match TRBD1. The trim removed 5 bases at V and 0 bases at J, leaving 4 bases unmatched. The length of the CDR3 is 15 residues. CDR1 MNHNY and CDR2 SVGAGI come from the germline V gene (reference sequence). For the CDR3, the DNA is TGTGCCAGCAGTCCCGGGACAGATAGCAATCAGCCCCAGCATTTT. Its protein product is CASSPGTDSNQPQHF.

This clone occurred once. The rearrangement links TRBV6-5 to TRBJ1-2; D perhaps matches TRBD1 (5 bases). V was trimmed by 8 bases and J by 2 bases, leaving 15 bases between them. Per germline, CDR1 MNHEY and CDR2 SVGAGI. The CDR3 runs 14 residues. CDR3 in DNA: TGTGCCAGCCGGACAACCCGAAGGAACTATGGCTACACCTTC. Translating gives CASRTTRRNYGYTF.